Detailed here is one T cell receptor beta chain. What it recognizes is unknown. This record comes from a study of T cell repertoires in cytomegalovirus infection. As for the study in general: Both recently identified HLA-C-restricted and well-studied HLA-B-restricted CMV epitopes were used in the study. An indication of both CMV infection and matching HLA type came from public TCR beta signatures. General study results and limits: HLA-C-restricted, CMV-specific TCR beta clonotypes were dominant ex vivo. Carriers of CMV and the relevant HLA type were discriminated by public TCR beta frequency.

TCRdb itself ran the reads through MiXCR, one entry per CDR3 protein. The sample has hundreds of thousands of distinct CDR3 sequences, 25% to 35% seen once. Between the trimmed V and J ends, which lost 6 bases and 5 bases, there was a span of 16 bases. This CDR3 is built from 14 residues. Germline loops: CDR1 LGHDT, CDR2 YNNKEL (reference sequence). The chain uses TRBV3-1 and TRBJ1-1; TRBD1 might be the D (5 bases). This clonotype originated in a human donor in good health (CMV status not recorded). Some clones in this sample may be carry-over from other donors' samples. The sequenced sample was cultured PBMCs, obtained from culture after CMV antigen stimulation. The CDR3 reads CASRGGAWGTEAFF. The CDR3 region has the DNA TGTGCCAGCAGAGGCGGGGCGTGGGGTACTGAAGCTTTCTTT.